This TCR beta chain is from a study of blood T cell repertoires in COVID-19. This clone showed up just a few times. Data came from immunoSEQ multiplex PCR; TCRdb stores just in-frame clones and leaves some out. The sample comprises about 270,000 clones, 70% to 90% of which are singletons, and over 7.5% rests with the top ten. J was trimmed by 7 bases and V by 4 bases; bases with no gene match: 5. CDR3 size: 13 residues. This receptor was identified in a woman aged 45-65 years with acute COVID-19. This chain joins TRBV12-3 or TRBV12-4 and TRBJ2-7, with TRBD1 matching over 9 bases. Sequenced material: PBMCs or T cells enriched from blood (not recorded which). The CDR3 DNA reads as TGTGCCAGCAGTTGGGACAGGGATAGAGAGCAGTACTTC. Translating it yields CASSWDRDREQYF.